The 8 T cell receptor beta chains below all came from one sample that was sequenced in a study of molecular identifiers for immune sequencing clone quantification. TCRdb recomputed calls from the PCR reads with MiXCR, one row per CDR3 protein. The data show under 600,000 distinct CDR3 sequences, roughly 23% seen once. Input material: naive CD8+ T cells from blood, with Jurkat cell RNA spiked in. Subset indicated: FACS-sorted CD8+CD4-CCR7+CD45RA+ naive T cells. The origin of the receptors is a human donor in good health. Some libraries in this study had Jurkat cell RNA spiked in.

Worth noting for this clonotype: At one of its ends the junction is not consistent with the germline gene, which may arise from a read error. J is TRBJ2-2 and V is TRBV5-3; 9 nucleotides agree with TRBD2. TRBV5-3 is known as an ORF, though its function is uncertain. The CDR3 runs 15 residues. CDR3: CASSFLAGNTGELSF. In DNA form, the CDR3 reads TGTGCCAGCAGCTTTCTAGCGGGGAACACCGGGGAGCTGTCTTTT.

This clonotype occurred many times. The chain is built from TRBV4-3 and TRBJ2-3; 8 bases align to TRBD2. The CDR3 loop spans 14 amino acids. Trimming took 1 base from V and 4 from J; bases not matched to a gene: 1. CDR1 is LGHNA, CDR2 YSLEER, per germline. DNA of the CDR3: TGCGCCAGCAGCCAAGCGGGGGGGCCAGATACGCAGTATTTT. Its protein is CASSQAGGPDTQYF.

V and J are TRBV5-1 and TRBJ2-1; 12 nucleotides agree with TRBD2. V lost 0 bases and J lost 8; bases outside the gene matches: 6. This CDR3 spans 16 amino acids. Germline assignment: CDR1 SGHRS and CDR2 YFSETQ. The CDR3 DNA follows: TGCGCCAGCAGCTTGGGACTAGCGGGGGCATGGGATGAGCAGTTCTTC. Protein: CASSLGLAGAWDEQFF.

A few counts support this clonotype. This rearrangement joins TRBV6-2 or TRBV6-3 to TRBJ1-1; TRBD1 aligns across 7 bases. From germline, CDR1 is MNHEY and CDR2 SVGEGT. J gave up 1 base and V 6 bases, and 5 bases lay outside the gene matches. The CDR3 is 14 amino acids. The CDR3 nucleotides read TGTGCCAGCAGGCCCAGGACAGGGAACACTGAAGCTTTCTTT. This translates into CASRPRTGNTEAFF.

This clonotype was picked up many times. The chain couples TRBV6-1 to TRBJ1-5; 9 bases agree with TRBD1. Losses at the gene ends were 10 bases for V and 6 bases for J; bases not matched to a gene: 10. The germline CDR1 and CDR2 sequences are MNHNS and SASEGT. This CDR3 is built from 14 residues. The CDR3 loop is CATKRTGAGQPQHF. The CDR3 bases are TGTGCCACCAAAAGGACAGGGGCGGGTCAGCCCCAGCATTTT.

This clonotype has at least ten counts. The V gene is TRBV7-2, the J gene TRBJ2-5; 7 bases are shared with TRBD2. This CDR3 comprises 18 residues. The germline V gene encodes CDR1 SGHTA and CDR2 FQGNSA. V shed 1 base, J shed 0 bases, and the junction held 11 bases outside the gene matches. The CDR3 reads CASSLERGVGRYQETQYF. The CDR3 DNA reads as TGTGCCAGCAGCTTAGAAAGGGGCGTCGGGAGGTACCAAGAGACCCAGTACTTC.

This clonotype came up many times. This sequence joins TRBV15 and TRBJ2-3; no definite D call. The CDR3 runs 15 residues. V was pared by 0 bases and J by 3 bases, with 10 bases between. CDR1 and CDR2 (germline): LNHNV, YYDKDF (reference sequence). For the CDR3, the DNA is TGTGCCACCAGCAGAGAGGGATACGGGACAGATACGCAGTATTTT. Translation gives CATSREGYGTDTQYF.

This clonotype was found a few times. The V gene is TRBV30, the J gene TRBJ1-1; no clear D gene. Trimming removed 2 bases at V and 7 bases at J, with 5 bases between. The CDR3 sequence is 10 residues long. In germline, CDR1 is GTSNPN, CDR2 SVGIG (reference sequence). CDR3 sequence reads: CAWSLDEAFF. The CDR3 DNA is TGTGCCTGGAGTCTGGATGAAGCTTTCTTT.